This T cell receptor beta chain originates from a study of cytomegalovirus exposure and HLA in healthy donors (dated by TCRdb to between 2016 and 2019). As for the study more broadly: An earlier analysis of some 500 of the donors reported about 250 Gb of sequence data and roughly 100 million unique TCR beta sequences from about 179 million T cells. An early release that covered about 600 HLA-typed donors contained around 300 gigabases of sequencing data and 70 million to 100 million unique TCR sequences. Of the 350 to 400 genotyped donors, 81% fell in the genetic ancestry cluster associated with self-reported Caucasian donors. The aim of the study was to test whether cataloging public T cell receptors could identify signatures of past pathogen exposure. The study used immunosequencing to profile the T cell repertoires of approximately 650 subjects and linked those repertoires to cytomegalovirus serostatus. In addition to the first cohort of around 670 subjects, a separate validation cohort of 120 different subjects was used. To predict cytomegalovirus infection status, the study brought together high-throughput TCR immunosequencing, statistical association of individual TCRs with disease status, and machine learning. To study patterns of TCR occurrence, a later analysis re-analyzed previously published TCR beta repertoires from several hundred donors and added high-resolution HLA genotyping. Rather than drawing on any new phenotypic data, the later analysis identified candidate immune exposures from TCR beta sequences and the way those sequences occurred across donors. An earlier analysis of around 540 of the donors applied high-throughput TCR beta sequencing to assess whether each TCR beta V gene segment acted as functional or pseudogenic. Donor age, sex, ethnicity and CMV serostatus were collected together with the repertoire data. A later genetic analysis took genome-wide SNP genotypes for about three fifths of the roughly 700 donors and used that subset as a discovery cohort. All discovery cohort repertoires had been generated using a single sequencing platform. HLA typing covered class I and class II loci at four-digit resolution. The number of typed donors differed by locus: about 629-630 for A, B, C, DRB1 and DQB1; some 500 for DQA1; roughly 600 for DPA1; and roughly 470 for DPB1. Because of strong linkage in the cohort, roughly five DR-DQ haplotypes were treated as single units for association and clustering. Across around 400 genotyped donors of the cohort, an average of about 240,000 unique TCR beta nucleotide sequences per donor were sequenced, and roughly a sixth of those sequences were non-productive.

Results the study describes overall, beyond this receptor: CMV serostatus was the only immune exposure information available for the cohort. Assigning TCR associations to individual alleles was difficult when HLA alleles, especially DR and DQ, strongly co-occurred. Correlated functional status among segregating V segments might reflect linkage disequilibrium, but an unknown experimental factor could not be ruled out. Broadly in line with IMGT annotations, most TCR beta V segments showed up in productive rearrangements about 87% or about 30% of the time in an earlier analysis of approximately 600 of the donors. According to a later genetic analysis, donors in an Asian-associated ancestry cluster had fewer N-insertions in productive TCRs than the approximately 690-donor mean. This cohort had only TCR beta chains sequenced, and the lack of alpha or paired-chain data limited which features could be detected. In vitro tests confirmed that a few of the cytomegalovirus-associated TCR beta chains recognize cytomegalovirus antigens. A later analysis found that HLA-associated TCR beta chains were more clonally expanded and had lower generation probabilities than equally common non-associated chains. A later analysis reported that several top co-occurrence clusters appeared linked to parvovirus B19, influenza, CMV and Epstein-Barr virus. Sequencing depth was assumed to be roughly uniform across donors in the presence/absence analyses, though that assumption may not hold. Most TCR sequences were seen in very few donors, while some public TCRs were found in many individuals. Because counts were too low, some 17 rarely observed V segments, including chromosome 9 orphons, were excluded from the earlier analysis of about 500 of the donors. In a later analysis, most CMV-associated TCR beta chains were found to appear HLA-restricted, with HLA associations seemingly driven largely by CMV exposure. In the study, around 150 TCR beta chains were listed as associated with cytomegalovirus. In a later genetic analysis, a missense DCLRE1C variant was associated with V-gene and J-gene trimming of TCR beta chains, and the association was replicated in an independent cohort. A further reported finding was that TCR beta sequences accurately predicted the HLA-A and HLA-B alleles for most subjects in the first cohort. It was suggested by the authors that the approach could potentially be generalized to other disease states and immunological phenotypes. A cluster of highly shared sequence variants was judged likely to be a technical artifact of the sequencing pipeline. Because some donors lacked HLA typing at each locus, the association tests relied only on the typed subset. In both the original and validation cohorts, the classifier was reported to diagnose cytomegalovirus status with high specificity and sensitivity. Because the 87-base-pair reads could not distinguish some IMGT-functional V segments, including TRBV6-2 and TRBV6-3, those segments were excluded. According to a later analysis, TCR association rates differed among HLA loci, with DRB1 alleles showing the most associated TCRs and HLA-C alleles showing the fewest. Specific HLA alleles were associated with 16,951 TCR beta sequences at a false discovery rate of 0.05 in a later analysis.

Only a few counts were recorded for this clone. What antigen it recognizes has not been identified. No base quality information exists; no much larger clone differs at one position. The cohort comprised some 730 healthy bone marrow donors. Cohort members were all nominally healthy when sampled, although unrecorded immune exposures were likely present. The donor tested CMV seronegative and was one of the 352 seronegative cohort members. Every donor gave a peripheral blood sample, and the peripheral blood mononuclear cells from that sample were used for TCR beta sequencing. Genomic DNA extraction from the blood cell samples was performed with the Qiagen DNeasy Blood Extraction Kit. The CDR3, from cysteine to phenylalanine, totals 15 residues. This entry keeps only the CDR3 DNA: 45 bases, framed from base 1. The germline V gene provides CDR1 MGHDK and CDR2 SYGVNS. Trimming takes 7 bases from V and 8 bases from J, and the germline ends sit 20 bases apart.

Library generation was performed with the immunoSEQ multiplex PCR assay. A mixture of 60 forward primers for TCR Vbeta segments and 13 reverse primers for TCR Jbeta segments was used in the multiplex PCR. Amplification of the CDR3 region of rearranged TCR beta genes was performed with a multiplex PCR assay on genomic DNA. The Illumina HiSeq System was used to sequence the amplified TCR beta libraries as 87-base-pair reads. The paper's processing steps were these. In a later analysis, some 80 million unique TCR beta chains were counted across the roughly 670 repertoires, and roughly 10 million of these chains were shared by at least two donors. A nearest-neighbor algorithm error-corrected the raw reads and collapsed the reads into unique sequences, merging closely related sequences to remove PCR and sequencing errors. To assign V, D and J gene segments, CDR3 sequences were aligned to IMGT reference sequences. For a sequence to be retained, at least a six-nucleotide match to both a V gene segment and a J gene segment was required. Rearrangements were called productive when the CDR3 lacked stop codons and stayed in frame with V and J; all others were non-productive. Following IMGT convention, CDR3 was defined as the stretch from the second conserved V-encoded cysteine up to the conserved J-encoded phenylalanine. In an earlier analysis of approximately 500 of the donors, sequences lacking an unambiguous match to a single V gene segment were excluded. An earlier analysis of over 450 of the donors classified V segments as functional when productive rearrangements were above 56.7% and as segregating when the standard deviation between donors was above 5%. A statistical classification framework was built to diagnose cytomegalovirus status from the catalog of TCR beta chain sequences. V and J gene assignment, in a later analysis, came from comparing TCR nucleotide sequences with IMGT/GENE-DB human TR gene sequences. A later analysis assigned CDR3 sequences and most-parsimonious VDJ recombination scenarios with the TCRdist pipeline. A later analysis defined each TCR beta chain by its CDR3 amino acid sequence plus V-gene family, and excluded reads lacking a unique V-gene family. As a way to deal with suspected cross-contamination and a sequencing artifact, a later analysis dropped 592 nucleotide sequences that were highly shared and had low generation probability. In a later analysis, a clonal expansion index for each public chain was calculated from normalized within-repertoire ranks of inferred template counts. In a later analysis, generation probabilities were computed using a VDJ recombination model fitted to out-of-frame rearrangements, and the results were checked against IGoR. In a later analysis, TCR-TCR, TCR-HLA and TCR-CMV co-occurrence was scored with hypergeometric tests, and a repertoire-size bias correction was applied to TCR pairs. False discovery rates were estimated in a later analysis by permuting HLA or CMV assignments 20 times. In a later analysis, co-occurring TCRs were grouped with DBSCAN, and TCRdist sequence similarity was added when clustering was performed within HLA-allele-positive subsets. Repertoires with fewer than 30,000 or more than 120,000 public chains, plus five repertoires with anomalous nucleotide sharing, were excluded from co-occurrence clustering. TCRdb took this table from immuneACCESS and kept in-frame rearrangements with V and J called. Such tables lack part of the clones; where checked against another copy, unresolved V genes explain under half of the gap, and the rest is unexplained. V, J and clone size derive from that table, while D and trimming were established from the DNA sequence. The sample profile shows around 200,000 clones; around four fifths of them were found once. The top ten hold approximately 3.4% of the sample.

The sample was PBMCs. Recombination linked TRBV25-1 to TRBJ2-2; TRBD2 is perhaps the D gene, given 6 matching bases. This TCR was sampled from a female donor in good health and CMV-seronegative. DNA sequence: TGTGCCAGCACCCCCGGGGACTCCAAGAGTGGGGAGCTGTTTTTT. This sequence encodes CASTPGDSKSGELFF. When the CDR3 is completed using the reference TRBV25-1 and TRBJ2-2 genes on either side, the full variable domain is EADIYQTPRYLVIGTGKKITLECSQTMGHDKMYWYQQDPGMELHLIHYSYGVNSTEKGDLSSESTVSRIRTEHFPLTLESARPSHTSQYLCASTPGDSKSGELFFGEGSRLTVL.